This entry is about one TCR beta chain. As yet, its antigen is unknown. The data belong to a study of T cells in localized non-small cell lung cancer. V was cut by 1 base and J by 0 bases, with 13 bases left in between. Germline-derived CDR1 and CDR2 are LNHDA and SQIVND (reference sequence). The CDR3 runs 18 residues. Notes on the study in general: Maximal T cell clonality occurred in uninvolved adjacent lung, with tumor ranking below it. Blood T cell density predicted longer survival; adjacent-lung clonality, shorter. Without multi-region sequencing, intratumor heterogeneity could not be excluded. In adjacent lung, a median approximately 60 of the top 100 tumor clones were found.

Assay used: immunoSEQ multiplex PCR; TCRdb lists only in-frame clones, some missing. Of 20,000 to 25,000 clones in the sample, about 89% were seen once. This sample comprised peripheral blood, obtained before any cancer treatment. The chain is built from TRBV19 and TRBJ2-6; D ambiguous. The source is a male donor aged 60 or older with stage I lung adenocarcinoma. In nucleotides, the CDR3 is TGTGCCAGTAGTATAGTAAGGGCAACTCTCTCTGGGGCCAACGTCCTGACTTTC. The encoded protein is CASSIVRATLSGANVLTF.